Included here is one T cell receptor beta chain sequence, with context. Produced via immunoSEQ multiplex PCR; TCRdb's table is partial and in-frame only. The table lists under 250,000 clones, around 82% of them singletons. The entry originates in a study of blood T cell repertoires in COVID-19. This clonotype originated in a woman in her fifties or sixties who had been exposed to COVID-19. The sequenced material came from PBMCs or T cells enriched from blood (not recorded which).

CDR3 sequence: CASSLRTGTRSTDTQYF. In DNA, the CDR3 is TGTGCCAGCAGCTTACGGACCGGGACTAGGTCCACAGATACGCAGTATTTT. This sequence joins TRBV7-2 and TRBJ2-3, with 8 bases identical to TRBD2. Germline-derived CDR1 and CDR2 are SGHTA and FQGNSA. The CDR3 runs 17 residues. The V and J ends lost 2 bases and 2 bases, in that order; junction bases with no gene match: 9.